The rows below give T cell receptor beta chains drawn from one sample of a study of Ad26.COV2.S vaccination and SARS-CoV-2 variants. Clones were read by immunoSEQ multiplex PCR, and TCRdb kept only the in-frame ones, dropping some. Here the sample spans approximately 410,000 clones, 88% being singletons. Sequencing used peripheral blood, obtained in a trial of Ad26.COV2.S vaccine versus placebo. The receptors derive from a person aged 18-60 years who received the Ad26.COV2.S COVID-19 vaccine or a placebo. The CDR3 runs from the conserved cysteine through the conserved F or W. Each record gives: clone size, D gene, V gene, J gene, CDR3 protein, CDR3 DNA. The D gene is left open where the match is weak. Expanded clones are given a class, and other clones once, few, many or no size at all.

size: .
D: .
V: TRBV7-9
J: TRBJ2-5
CDR3: CASSLGDPQETQYF
DNA: TGTGCCAGCAGCTTAGGAGACCCTCAAGAGACCCAGTACTTC

size: .
D: TRBD2
V: TRBV7-9
J: TRBJ2-5
CDR3: CASSAWRGSGGRQETQYF
DNA: TGTGCCAGCAGCGCGTGGCGGGGTAGCGGGGGGCGCCAAGAGACCCAGTACTTC

size: .
D: .
V: TRBV5-1
J: TRBJ2-5
CDR3: CASSTRTVQETQYF
DNA: TGCGCCAGCAGCACGAGGACAGTACAAGAGACCCAGTACTTC

size: .
D: .
V: TRBV28
J: TRBJ1-5
CDR3: CASSAPGNIGNQPQHF
DNA: TGTGCCAGCAGTGCCCCGGGAAACATCGGCAATCAGCCCCAGCATTTT

size: .
D: TRBD2
V: TRBV9
J: TRBJ2-3
CDR3: CASSYGAGDRDTQYF
DNA: TGTGCCAGCAGTTACGGAGCGGGGGACCGAGATACGCAGTATTTT

size: .
D: .
V: TRBV6-6
J: TRBJ1-5
CDR3: CASSYSSNQPQHF
DNA: TGTGCCAGCAGTTACAGTAGCAATCAGCCCCAGCATTTT

size: .
D: .
V: TRBV6-2/TRBV6-3
J: TRBJ2-7
CDR3: CASSYSGRGLYEQYF
DNA: TGTGCCAGCAGTTACTCCGGCAGGGGACTCTACGAGCAGTACTTC

size: .
D: .
V: TRBV6-5
J: TRBJ2-3
CDR3: CASSYSRGTQYF
DNA: TGTGCCAGCAGTTACTCCCGTGGGACGCAGTATTTT

size: .
D: .
V: TRBV28
J: TRBJ2-2
CDR3: CASSLWPGELFF
DNA: TGTGCCAGCAGTTTATGGCCCGGGGAGCTGTTTTTT

size: .
D: .
V: TRBV23-1
J: TRBJ2-4
CDR3: CASSLPRFREAKNIQYF
DNA: TGCGCCAGCAGTCTCCCGAGGTTCCGGGAGGCCAAAAACATTCAGTACTTC

size: .
D: .
V: TRBV7-9
J: TRBJ2-5
CDR3: CASSLIRETQYF
DNA: TGTGCCAGCAGCTTAATTAGAGAGACCCAGTACTTC

size: .
D: TRBD2
V: TRBV25-1
J: TRBJ2-1
CDR3: CASSGGGWDEQFF
DNA: TGTGCCAGCAGTGGCGGGGGGTGGGATGAGCAGTTCTTC

size: .
D: TRBD2
V: TRBV19
J: TRBJ2-2
CDR3: CASSIRGGQNTGELFF
DNA: TGTGCCAGTAGTATTCGGGGGGGACAGAACACCGGGGAGCTGTTTTTT

size: medium-sized
D: TRBD1
V: TRBV4-3
J: TRBJ1-2
CDR3: CASSQVVGQGYGYTF
DNA: TGCGCCAGCAGCCAAGTCGTCGGACAGGGGTATGGCTACACCTTC

size: once
D: .
V: TRBV25-1
J: TRBJ2-6
CDR3: CASSEWGGANVLTF
DNA: TGTGCCAGCAGTGAATGGGGTGGGGCCAACGTCCTGACTTTC

size: .
D: .
V: TRBV5-6
J: TRBJ1-5
CDR3: CASSLRGERGNQPQHF
DNA: TGTGCCAGCAGCTTGAGGGGTGAGAGGGGCAATCAGCCCCAGCATTTT

size: once
D: .
V: TRBV6-5
J: TRBJ1-5
CDR3: CASSSTRNSNQPQHF
DNA: TGTGCCAGCAGTTCGACCCGTAATAGCAATCAGCCCCAGCATTTT

size: .
D: .
V: TRBV4-1
J: TRBJ1-1
CDR3: CASSREIGMNTEAFF
DNA: TGCGCCAGCAGCCGAGAAATCGGGATGAACACTGAAGCTTTCTTT

size: .
D: .
V: TRBV5-4
J: TRBJ1-3
CDR3: CASSLGTARNTIYF
DNA: TGTGCCAGCAGCTTAGGGACGGCTAGAAACACCATATATTTT

size: many
D: .
V: TRBV4-3
J: TRBJ2-2
CDR3: CASSQDPPGDTGELFF
DNA: TGCGCCAGCAGCCAAGATCCCCCAGGGGACACCGGGGAGCTGTTTTTT

size: .
D: .
V: TRBV15
J: TRBJ1-2
CDR3: CATSRVRAYGYTF
DNA: TGTGCCACCAGCAGAGTAAGGGCCTATGGCTACACCTTC

size: .
D: TRBD1
V: TRBV7-3
J: TRBJ2-7
CDR3: CASSLNIGQGYEQYF
DNA: TGTGCCAGCAGCTTAAATATTGGACAGGGTTACGAGCAGTACTTC

size: .
D: .
V: TRBV4-1
J: TRBJ2-7
CDR3: CASRSGGTYEQYF
DNA: TGCGCCAGTCGCTCAGGGGGGACCTACGAGCAGTACTTC

size: .
D: TRBD1
V: TRBV19
J: TRBJ2-3
CDR3: CASSISPGGADTQYF
DNA: TGTGCCAGTAGTATTTCTCCAGGGGGCGCAGATACGCAGTATTTT

size: .
D: .
V: TRBV4-1
J: TRBJ2-1
CDR3: CASSRGRGAQGNEQFF
DNA: TGCGCCAGCAGCCGAGGAAGGGGGGCGCAAGGCAATGAGCAGTTCTTC

size: .
D: .
V: TRBV7-3
J: TRBJ2-2
CDR3: CASSRQDTGELFF
DNA: TGTGCCAGCAGTCGCCAGGACACCGGGGAGCTGTTTTTT

size: .
D: .
V: TRBV30
J: TRBJ1-4
CDR3: CAWSVDEKLFF
DNA: TGTGCCTGGAGTGTAGATGAAAAACTGTTTTTT

size: .
D: .
V: TRBV24-1
J: TRBJ1-1
CDR3: CATSDLRFTGTNTEAFF
DNA: TGTGCCACCAGTGATTTAAGATTTACAGGAACGAACACTGAAGCTTTCTTT

size: .
D: .
V: TRBV4-1
J: TRBJ1-4
CDR3: CASSQDLVPGGEKLFF
DNA: TGCGCCAGCAGCCAAGATCTTGTGCCCGGGGGTGAAAAACTGTTTTTT

size: .
D: .
V: TRBV18
J: TRBJ1-5
CDR3: CASSTGFVGNQPQHF
DNA: TGTGCCAGCTCCACAGGGTTTGTGGGCAATCAGCCCCAGCATTTT

size: .
D: .
V: TRBV19
J: TRBJ1-1
CDR3: CASGPLANTEAFF
DNA: TGTGCCAGTGGGCCGTTGGCGAACACTGAAGCTTTCTTT

size: .
D: .
V: TRBV6-5
J: TRBJ1-6
CDR3: CASSRGSGNSPLHF
DNA: TGTGCCAGCAGTAGGGGCTCGGGGAATTCACCCCTCCACTTT

size: .
D: .
V: TRBV10-2
J: TRBJ1-2
CDR3: CASSGRQPEPGYTF
DNA: TGCGCCAGCAGTGGGCGACAGCCCGAACCTGGCTACACCTTC

size: once
D: TRBD1
V: TRBV15
J: TRBJ2-7
CDR3: CATSRTGGIDEQYF
DNA: TGTGCCACCAGCAGGACAGGGGGTATCGACGAGCAGTACTTC

size: once
D: .
V: TRBV7-9
J: TRBJ2-3
CDR3: CASSQDSPSTDTQYF
DNA: TGTGCCAGCAGTCAGGACAGCCCTAGCACAGATACGCAGTATTTT

size: .
D: TRBD2
V: TRBV7-2
J: TRBJ2-5
CDR3: CASSGLPGGGGTQYF
DNA: TGTGCCAGCAGCGGCCTACCTGGCGGGGGGGGGACCCAGTACTTC

size: .
D: .
V: TRBV29-1
J: TRBJ2-5
CDR3: CSVAPSSSRETQYF
DNA: TGCAGCGTTGCCCCCAGTAGCTCCAGGGAGACCCAGTACTTC

size: .
D: .
V: TRBV4-3
J: TRBJ1-5
CDR3: CASSQPSVGQPQHF
DNA: TGCGCCAGCAGCCAACCCTCTGTGGGTCAGCCCCAGCATTTT

size: .
D: .
V: TRBV15
J: TRBJ2-6
CDR3: CATSNTGSGANVLTF
DNA: TGTGCCACCAGCAATACAGGGTCTGGGGCCAACGTCCTGACTTTC

size: .
D: TRBD1
V: TRBV5-3
J: TRBJ1-5
CDR3: CARSLVGDSTNQPQHF
DNA: TGTGCCAGAAGCTTGGTCGGGGACAGCACCAATCAGCCCCAGCATTTT

size: .
D: .
V: TRBV5-6
J: TRBJ1-2
CDR3: CASSPGVYGYTF
DNA: TGTGCCAGCAGTCCAGGGGTCTATGGCTACACCTTC

size: .
D: .
V: TRBV7-8
J: TRBJ1-1
CDR3: CASSSGVNTEAFF
DNA: TGTGCCAGCAGTTCCGGGGTGAACACTGAAGCTTTCTTT

size: .
D: .
V: TRBV27
J: TRBJ2-3
CDR3: CASSLFGLGSTDTQYF
DNA: TGTGCCAGCAGTTTATTCGGGCTGGGTTCCACAGATACGCAGTATTTT

size: .
D: .
V: TRBV7-3
J: TRBJ2-7
CDR3: CASSLKGDEQYF
DNA: TGTGCCAGCAGCCTCAAGGGGGATGAGCAGTACTTC

size: .
D: TRBD2
V: TRBV4-1
J: TRBJ2-7
CDR3: CASSQGLVYFSYEQYF
DNA: TGCGCCAGCAGCCAGGGACTAGTTTACTTCTCCTACGAGCAGTACTTC

size: .
D: .
V: TRBV6-5
J: TRBJ1-1
CDR3: CASSYGGMNTEAFF
DNA: TGTGCCAGCAGTTACGGTGGGATGAACACTGAAGCTTTCTTT

size: .
D: .
V: TRBV4-3
J: TRBJ2-3
CDR3: CASSHAPWGDTQYF
DNA: TGCGCCAGCAGCCACGCCCCCTGGGGGGATACGCAGTATTTT

size: .
D: .
V: TRBV6-5
J: TRBJ2-7
CDR3: CASTLQEGNEQYF
DNA: TGTGCCAGCACCTTACAGGAGGGCAACGAGCAGTACTTC

size: .
D: TRBD1
V: TRBV4-3
J: TRBJ2-3
CDR3: CASSPDLLGGGTDTQYF
DNA: TGCGCCAGCAGCCCCGACCTTTTAGGGGGCGGGACAGATACGCAGTATTTT

size: once
D: .
V: TRBV5-5
J: TRBJ1-3
CDR3: CASTLDPALFSGNTIYF
DNA: TGTGCCAGCACCCTGGACCCAGCCCTTTTCTCTGGAAACACCATATATTTT

size: .
D: .
V: TRBV5-1
J: TRBJ2-1
CDR3: CASSFGTPSYNEQFF
DNA: TGCGCCAGCAGCTTCGGGACGCCCTCCTACAATGAGCAGTTCTTC